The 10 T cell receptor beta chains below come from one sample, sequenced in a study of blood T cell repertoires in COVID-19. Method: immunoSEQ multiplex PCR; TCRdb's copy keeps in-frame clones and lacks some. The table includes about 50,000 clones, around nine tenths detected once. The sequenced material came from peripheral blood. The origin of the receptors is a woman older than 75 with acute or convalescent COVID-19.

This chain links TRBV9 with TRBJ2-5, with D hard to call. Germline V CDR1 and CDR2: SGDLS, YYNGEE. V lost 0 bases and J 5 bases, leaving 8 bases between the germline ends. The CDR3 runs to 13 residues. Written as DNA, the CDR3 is TGTGCCAGCAGCGTAGCGGGTTCGGAGACCCAGTACTTC. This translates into CASSVAGSETQYF.

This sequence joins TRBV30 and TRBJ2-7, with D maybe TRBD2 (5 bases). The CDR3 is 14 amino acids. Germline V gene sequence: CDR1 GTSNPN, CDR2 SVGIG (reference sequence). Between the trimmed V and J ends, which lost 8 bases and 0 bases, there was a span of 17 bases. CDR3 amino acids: CAPGRRLSSYEQYF. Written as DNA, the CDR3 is TGTGCCCCCGGTCGCCGACTAAGCTCCTACGAGCAGTACTTC. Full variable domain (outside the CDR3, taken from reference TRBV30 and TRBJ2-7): SQTIHQWPATLVQPVGSPLSLECTVEGTSNPNLYWYRQAAGRGLQLLFYSVGIGQISSEVPQNLSASRPQDRQFILSSKKLLLSDSGFYLCAPGRRLSSYEQYFGPGTRLTVT.

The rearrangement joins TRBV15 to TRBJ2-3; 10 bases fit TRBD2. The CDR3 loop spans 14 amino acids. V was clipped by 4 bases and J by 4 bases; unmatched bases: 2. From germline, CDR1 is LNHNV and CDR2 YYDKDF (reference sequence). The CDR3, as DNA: TGTGCCACCAGCACGGGACTAGCGCCAGATACGCAGTATTTT. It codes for CATSTGLAPDTQYF.

The CDR3 is CASSLAGVPEAFF. CDR3 DNA sequence: TGTGCCAGCAGCTTAGCGGGGGTTCCTGAAGCTTTCTTT. The rearrangement uses TRBV11-2 and TRBJ1-1, with a weak D call TRBD1 (5 bases). Trimming took 1 base from V and 6 from J, leaving 9 bases between them. CDR1 is SGHAT and CDR2 is FQNNGV in the germline V gene. The CDR3 runs 13 residues. Looking up the rest from reference TRBV11-2 and TRBJ1-1 gives the full variable domain: EAGVAQSPRYKIIEKRQSVAFWCNPISGHATLYWYQQILGQGPKLLIQFQNNGVVDDSQLPKDRFSAERLKGVDSTLKIQPAKLEDSAVYLCASSLAGVPEAFFGQGTRLTVV.

As DNA, the CDR3 is TGCGCCAGCAGCGGGGGTCAGGGGGATTCACCCCTCCACTTT. Its translation is CASSGGQGDSPLHF. The chain uses TRBV5-1 and TRBJ1-6, with 7 bases identical to TRBD1. After removal of 4 bases from V and 8 bases from J, the junction contained 6 bases not matched to a gene. CDR3 length: 14 amino acids. The germline V gene has CDR1 SGHRS and CDR2 YFSETQ.

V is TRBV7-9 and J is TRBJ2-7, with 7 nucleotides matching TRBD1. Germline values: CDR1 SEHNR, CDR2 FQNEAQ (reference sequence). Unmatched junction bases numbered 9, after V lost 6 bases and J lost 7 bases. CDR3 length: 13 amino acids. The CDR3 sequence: CASSLTGPSEQYF. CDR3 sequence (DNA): TGTGCCAGCAGTTTGACAGGGCCGAGTGAGCAGTACTTC.

For the CDR3, the DNA is TGTGCCAGCAGTTACGGACCGGGGGGGTCCTACAATGAGCAGTTCTTC. Translated, it gives CASSYGPGGSYNEQFF. The chain has TRBV6-2 or TRBV6-3 and TRBJ2-1; TRBD2 matches at 8 bases. CDR1 and CDR2 from the germline V gene are MNHEY and SVGEGT. V lost 2 bases, J lost 1 base, and 4 bases stayed unmatched. The CDR3 covers 16 residues.

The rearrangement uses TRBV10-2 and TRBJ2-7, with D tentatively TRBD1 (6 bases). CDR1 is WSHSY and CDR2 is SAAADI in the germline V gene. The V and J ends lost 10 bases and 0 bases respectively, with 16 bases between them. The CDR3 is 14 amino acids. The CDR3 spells CATRQDQISYEQYF. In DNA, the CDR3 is TGCGCCACCCGACAGGACCAGATCTCCTACGAGCAGTACTTC.

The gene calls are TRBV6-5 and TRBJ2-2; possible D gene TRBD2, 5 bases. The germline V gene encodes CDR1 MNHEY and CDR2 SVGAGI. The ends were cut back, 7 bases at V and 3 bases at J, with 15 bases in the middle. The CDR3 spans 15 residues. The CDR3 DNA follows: TGTGCCAGCATCCCCGGGGTCTGGTACACCGGGGAGCTGTTTTTT. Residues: CASIPGVWYTGELFF.

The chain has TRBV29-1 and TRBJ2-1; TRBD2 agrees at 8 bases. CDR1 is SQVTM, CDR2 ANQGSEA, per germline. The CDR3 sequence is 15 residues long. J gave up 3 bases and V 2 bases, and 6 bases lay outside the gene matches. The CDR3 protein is CSVETRGGRYNEQFF. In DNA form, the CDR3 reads TGCAGCGTTGAAACCCGGGGGGGCCGCTACAATGAGCAGTTCTTC.